Given below is one TCR beta chain in context. In its sample, this clonotype was seen a few times. Its antigen remains undetermined. Base qualities were left out, and no much larger clone turns up one base away. The sample's treatment or condition label, in plain terms: approximately nine-day PBMC culture with coronavirus spike peptide pools or control peptides (ViraFEST assay). CD4+ T cells from unexposed donors were collected before the COVID-19 pandemic (2011-2018). The ViraFEST assay was used in the study, in which antigen-specific T cells were expanded with peptide pools and expanded clonotypes were subsequently identified by TCR sequencing. PBMCs were cultured at under 2.5 million per well in IMDM supplemented with roughly 5% human AB serum and about 10 IU/ml IL-2, with approximately 11 ug/ml peptide pools added. On days 3 and 7, half of the culture medium was replaced with fresh IL-2-containing medium. After 10 days of culture, CD4+ T cells were isolated by negative selection with the EasySep CD4+ T cell isolation kit. Unexposed donor CD4+ T cells were tested for reactivity to SARS-CoV-2 S and N and four common cold coronavirus spike pools, as cell number allowed. Ficoll-Paque Plus gradient centrifugation was used to isolate PBMCs from whole blood, and the isolated PBMCs were then either used fresh or cryopreserved at -140C. Triplicate wells were generally used for each culture condition. The leukapheresis product used for the unexposed donors was purchased from a commercial source.

The sample is drawn from a study of vaccination and CD4 T cells after COVID-19 (dated by TCRdb to 2021 to 2024). At the level of the whole study: The convalescent cohort included six males and four females, with two Hispanic individuals, seven Caucasians, two Asians and one multiracial person. Each participant got two doses of either the Pfizer-BioNTech BNT162b2 vaccine (n=8) or the Moderna mRNA-1273 vaccine (n=2). Post-COVID blood samples were collected from convalescent patients a median of around 100 days after diagnosis, with a range of roughly 30 to 161 days. Post-vaccine blood samples were obtained a median of around 74 days after the second vaccine dose, with a range of roughly 13 to 250 days. For stimulating the cultures, overlapping spike peptide pools were used, derived from SARS-CoV-2 as well as from the common cold coronaviruses HCoV-NL63, HCoV-OC43 and HCoV-229E. Control cultures used a CEFX viral epitope pool as positive control, an HIV-1 Nef peptide pool as negative control, or no peptide. In under 13 COVID-19 convalescent patients and a few infection-naive healthy vaccine recipients, researchers compared the spike-specific CD4+ TCR repertoire from before mRNA vaccination with the repertoire from after. Memory CD4+ T cell crossreactivity between SARS-CoV-2 and common cold coronavirus spike proteins was assessed at the TCR clonotype level in an earlier paper using these donors.

The paper's findings and limits, for the study overall: Among convalescent patients, a median about 86% of the SARS-CoV-2-reactive clones seen after vaccination appeared only after vaccination, which suggests priming specific to the vaccine. Only a relatively small number of convalescent patients were included in the study, and early timepoints following natural infection were not analyzed. Nearly all vaccine-specific clones in convalescent patients (304 of 307) were mono-reactive for SARS-CoV-2 spike rather than cross-reactive with common cold coronaviruses. The median count of SARS-CoV-2-reactive clonotypes went up from around 21 after infection to 38 after vaccination, although the change was not significant.

Relative to germline, V is 4 bases shorter and J is 8 bases shorter, with 11 bases between their ends. The CDR3 numbers 12 residues from cysteine through phenylalanine. Just CDR3 DNA is preserved here, 36 bases in frame from base 1. CDR1 and CDR2 are read off the germline V gene as SGHVS and FQNEAQ. Libraries were made using PCR. DNA from cultured CD4+ T cells was subjected to TCR sequencing with the Oncomine TCR Beta short-read assay at the Johns Hopkins FTIC core. Genomic DNA was extracted from the cultured CD4+ T cells with the QIAamp micro DNA kit. Oncomine TCR Beta libraries from cultured CD4+ T cells were pooled with unique dual indexes and sequenced on an Illumina iSeq 100. The source study handled its data this way. Non-productive sequences were removed, and CDR3s not starting with C, not ending with F or W, or shorter than 7 amino acids were discarded. The MANAFEST web application identified antigen-specific clonotypes by comparing peptide-stimulated wells against reference wells and other culture wells. An FDR below 0.05, an odds ratio above 5, and a productive frequency above 0.1% in at least two of three replicate wells were required for clones to be considered positive. Cross-reactive clonotypes were defined as significantly expanded in both SARS-CoV-2 spike wells and at least one common cold coronavirus spike condition. Using R version 3.6.1, CDR3 homology was evaluated through Levenshtein distances (stringdist) along with unrooted phylogenetic trees (ape). TCRdb ran its own pipeline on the public reads, namely fastp trimming at Q25 and MiXCR clone calling, and kept in-frame beta chains. Rows with one shared CDR3 protein collapse into an entry with the most common genes and DNA. The V and J calls reflect TCRdb's pipeline rather than the authors' work. This sample comprises around 10,000 distinct CDR3 sequences, roughly 32% of them detected only once. The ten top clones hold roughly 14% of the sample.

The chain was built from TRBV7-8 and TRBJ1-1; no D gene can be assigned with confidence. The sequence came from a human donor in good health. Sequencing input: CD4+ T cells from blood, cultured in vitro. The CDR3 protein: CASSSVSREAFF. The DNA reads as follows: TGTGCCAGCAGCTCCGTATCGAGGGAAGCTTTCTTT.